These T cell receptor beta chains were read from a single sample in a study of shared clonotypes between healthy human individuals. Measured with immunoSEQ multiplex PCR; TCRdb has only the in-frame clones, and not every one. The data contain approximately 720,000 clones, less than 80% of them singletons. Sample: memory CD4+ T cells sorted from blood. Receptors originate from a woman in her 30s in good health. CDR3s leave out the opening cysteine and the closing phenylalanine or tryptophan.

V: TRBV29-1; J: TRBJ2-1; CDR3: SLRGGYNEQF
V: TRBV4-1; J: TRBJ2-1; CDR3: ASSQPSSSYNEQF
V: TRBV18; J: TRBJ2-7; CDR3: ASSLYRDEGEQY
V: TRBV27; J: TRBJ2-7; CDR3: ASSPGTGHEQY
V: TRBV6-5; J: TRBJ2-7; CDR3: ASSRPGGSYEQY
V: TRBV25-1; J: TRBJ2-4; CDR3: ASSEGGRGNLKNIQY
V: TRBV7-9; J: TRBJ1-1; CDR3: ASSLSGRIRTEAF
V: TRBV4-2; J: TRBJ2-3; CDR3: ASSQQTGLTDTQY
V: TRBV28; J: TRBJ2-2; CDR3: ASSAPGQGMNTGELF
V: TRBV30; J: TRBJ2-1; CDR3: AWSATSGYNEQF
V: TRBV25-1; J: TRBJ1-4; CDR3: ASSEWDRGQKKLF
V: TRBV28; J: TRBJ2-7; CDR3: ASTSLEYEQY
V: TRBV5-1; J: TRBJ1-4; CDR3: ASSLTGVAEKLF
V: TRBV5-1; J: TRBJ2-7; CDR3: ASSLVRGQGGEQY
V: TRBV18; J: TRBJ2-7; CDR3: ASSPSVQPYEQY
V: TRBV7-9; J: TRBJ1-5; CDR3: ASSWDSGQPQH
V: TRBV6-1; J: TRBJ1-1; CDR3: ASSRQGAEAF
V: TRBV6-5; J: TRBJ2-5; CDR3: ASTAEETQY
V: TRBV6-5; J: TRBJ1-5; CDR3: ASSYDQGSNQPQH
V: TRBV11-2; J: TRBJ1-4; CDR3: ASSYTTNEKLF
V: TRBV2; J: TRBJ1-4; CDR3: ASRYGRGEKLF
V: TRBV7-9; J: TRBJ1-1; CDR3: ASRSQGYGTEAF